This T cell receptor (beta chain) was recovered during a study of T cell responses to AZD1222 COVID-19 vaccine. Study overall: Some second doses came at about 4 weeks and others at about 12 weeks; these were pooled.

TCRdb's table, derived via immunoSEQ multiplex PCR, lists solely in-frame clones and lacks some. The sample includes approximately 180,000 clones, 90% of them seen just once. Whole-study findings and limits: Recipients of two AZD1222 doses showed rising Spike-specific TCR breadth and depth. Repertoire sampling occurred only after the peak T cell response.

In this sample, this clone turned up once. Its antigen is unidentified. Looked up from germline, CDR1 is SGHKS and CDR2 is YYEKEE (reference sequence). V lost 2 bases, J lost 8 bases, and 4 bases stayed unmatched. The CDR3 totals 15 residues. The starting material was peripheral blood, obtained on day 0 of AZD1222 vaccination. The V call is TRBV5-5, the J call TRBJ2-1; 13 nucleotides align to TRBD2. This clonotype originated in an adult in good health. CDR3 residues: CASSFRTSGGYEQFF. CDR3 nucleotide sequence: TGTGCCAGCAGCTTCCGGACTAGCGGGGGATATGAGCAGTTCTTC.